These 18 T cell receptor beta chains were all obtained from the same sample, sequenced in a study of blood T cell repertoires in COVID-19. Generated by immunoSEQ multiplex PCR, the TCRdb table keeps only in-frame clones and is missing some. Altogether about 410,000 clones are present, 90% being singletons, with the ten largest covering about 0.63%. Sequencing input: PBMCs or T cells enriched from blood (not recorded which). The receptors derive from a man aged 18 to 30 who had recovered from COVID-19.

The V gene is TRBV7-9, the J gene TRBJ1-2; 9 bases are shared with TRBD1. The CDR3 runs 13 residues. V was pared by 3 bases and J by 7 bases, with 3 bases of the junction left unmatched. Germline V gene sequence: CDR1 SEHNR, CDR2 FQNEAQ (reference sequence). The CDR3 sequence: CASSFTGGLGYTF. CDR3 in DNA: TGTGCCAGCAGCTTCACAGGGGGCCTTGGCTACACCTTC. The entire variable domain, with the rest obtained from reference TRBV7-9 and TRBJ1-2, is as follows: DTGVSQNPRHKITKRGQNVTFRCDPISEHNRLYWYRQTLGQGPEFLTYFQNEAQLEKSRLLSDRFSAERPKGSFSTLEIQRTEQGDSAMYLCASSFTGGLGYTFGSGTRLTVV.

V gene TRBV24-1 combines with J gene TRBJ1-2; 10 bases map to TRBD1. This CDR3 contains 13 residues. J lost 8 bases, V lost 7 bases, and 6 bases had no gene match. Per the germline V gene, CDR1 is KGHDR and CDR2 is SFDVKD. The CDR3 sequence: CATSMGQGFGYTF. CDR3 nucleotide sequence: TGTGCCACCAGCATGGGACAGGGGTTCGGCTACACCTTC.

The gene calls are TRBV19 and TRBJ1-1; TRBD1 aligns across 7 bases. The germline V gene encodes CDR1 LNHDA and CDR2 SQIVND (reference sequence). This CDR3 is 15 amino acids long. V lost 7 bases to trimming and J lost 8 bases; unmatched junction nucleotides: 16. CDR3 DNA sequence: TGTGCCAGTAAGTCCACAGGGGTGGATGGGGTCGAAGCTTTCTTT. Protein: CASKSTGVDGVEAFF.

This sequence joins TRBV19 and TRBJ1-5; possibly TRBD1 for D (5 bases). This CDR3 comprises 14 residues. Per germline, CDR1 LNHDA and CDR2 SQIVND (reference sequence). The V and J ends lost 8 bases and 5 bases respectively, with 16 bases between them. The DNA of the CDR3 is TGTGCCAGTGCGGGGGGGGAGGGAGATCAGCCCCAGCATTTT. It yields the protein CASAGGEGDQPQHF.

This chain links TRBV6-5 with TRBJ2-5; no clear D. The CDR3 runs to 15 residues. V dropped 4 bases and J dropped 2 bases, with 14 bases sitting between them. Looked up from germline, CDR1 is MNHEY and CDR2 is SVGAGI. The CDR3 nucleotides read TGTGCCAGCAGTTTGGATCCTAGTCTACAAGAGACCCAGTACTTC. Encoded protein: CASSLDPSLQETQYF.

The chain combines TRBV2 with TRBJ2-2; 8 bases line up with TRBD2. Losses at the gene ends were 7 bases for V and 3 bases for J; bases not matched to a gene: 16. This CDR3 region has 18 residues. Germline V CDR1 and CDR2: SNHLY, FYNNEI. CDR3 coding DNA: TGTGCCAGCACCCGAGGTAGCGGGATGGTTCGGGACACCGGGGAGCTGTTTTTT. Protein: CASTRGSGMVRDTGELFF.

This rearrangement joins TRBV27 to TRBJ1-5; 10 bases fit TRBD1. The germline gives CDR1 MNHEY, CDR2 SMNVEV (reference sequence). Trimming at V came to 6 bases and at J to 5 bases, leaving 13 bases not matched to a gene. This CDR3 region has 17 residues. The CDR3 reads CASRLDRGPTPDQPQHF. CDR3 in DNA: TGTGCCAGCAGACTCGACAGGGGGCCCACTCCTGATCAGCCCCAGCATTTT.

The chain has TRBV2 and TRBJ2-1; 11 bases fit TRBD1. The CDR3 is 15 residues long. Trimming at V came to 1 base and at J to 6 bases, leaving 2 bases not matched to a gene. CDR1 is SNHLY and CDR2 is FYNNEI in the germline V gene. The CDR3 sequence: CASSEGGTGGNEQFF. The DNA for the CDR3 is TGTGCCAGCAGTGAAGGTGGGACAGGGGGCAATGAGCAGTTCTTC. Based on the CDR3 plus reference TRBV2 and TRBJ2-1, the full variable domain is EPEVTQTPSHQVTQMGQEVILRCVPISNHLYFYWYRQILGQKVEFLVSFYNNEISEKSEIFDDQFSVERPDGSNFTLKIRSTKLEDSAMYFCASSEGGTGGNEQFFGPGTRLTVL.

V gene TRBV5-4 combines with J gene TRBJ1-3; possibly TRBD1 for D (5 bases). Germline CDR1 is SGHNT and CDR2 is YYREEE (reference sequence). Between the trimmed V and J ends, which lost 3 bases and 8 bases, there was a span of 9 bases. The CDR3 consists of 12 residues. In nucleotides, the CDR3 is TGTGCCAGCAGCTACAGGCAGCACACCATATATTTT. It yields the protein CASSYRQHTIYF.

This chain connects TRBV2 to TRBJ1-2; no clear D gene. CDR1 SNHLY and CDR2 FYNNEI come from the germline V gene. The CDR3 sequence is 14 residues long. V was trimmed by 4 bases and J by 1 base, leaving 10 bases between them. The CDR3 is CASSVSTSNYGYTF. Here the CDR3 DNA reads TGTGCCAGCAGTGTTAGCACAAGTAACTATGGCTACACCTTC.

J is TRBJ2-7 and V is TRBV7-2; possibly TRBD1 for D (5 bases). Germline V gene sequence: CDR1 SGHTA, CDR2 FQGNSA. The CDR3 is 13 amino acids. V gave up 0 bases and J gave up 12 bases, with 15 bases separating them. This CDR3 is CASSLAVGPAAYF. For the CDR3, the DNA is TGTGCCAGCAGCTTAGCGGTGGGGCCGGCGGCGTACTTC.

The chain recombines TRBV5-4 with TRBJ1-6, with 8 bases lining up with TRBD1. The CDR3 has 17 residues. Germline CDR1 and CDR2: SGHNT and YYREEE (reference sequence). V lost 3 bases, J lost 5 bases, and 10 bases stayed unmatched. CDR3: CASSSLHGQGDNSPLHF. The CDR3 DNA reads as TGTGCCAGCAGCTCCCTGCACGGACAGGGAGATAATTCACCCCTCCACTTT.

The rearrangement uses TRBV27 and TRBJ2-2, with 8 bases that match TRBD2. Germline CDR1 is MNHEY and CDR2 is SMNVEV (reference sequence). The CDR3 is 17 amino acids. The trim removed 0 bases at V and 3 bases at J, leaving 6 bases unmatched. The CDR3 loop reads CASSLSGGRLDTGELFF. The DNA of the CDR3 is TGTGCCAGCAGTTTATCTGGCGGGAGGTTGGACACCGGGGAGCTGTTTTTT.

V usage is TRBV6-1 and J usage is TRBJ1-3; no firm D call. The CDR3 totals 17 residues. Germline CDR1 MNHNS, CDR2 SASEGT. V was pared by 4 bases and J by 3 bases, with 19 bases between. As DNA, the CDR3 is TGTGCCAGCAGTGTGGGTGCCAACTTTCTAGGTGGAAACACCATATATTTT. Amino acid sequence: CASSVGANFLGGNTIYF.

The genes are TRBV5-4 and TRBJ2-4, with 7 nucleotides matching TRBD1. The CDR3 has 14 residues. CDR1 is SGHNT and CDR2 is YYREEE in the germline V gene (reference sequence). V was clipped by 2 bases and J by 4 bases; unmatched bases: 3. The CDR3 nucleotides are TGTGCCAGCAGCTTAGGGACAGAGAAAAACATTCAGTACTTC. It codes for CASSLGTEKNIQYF. The full variable domain, rest sourced from reference TRBV5-4 and TRBJ2-4, is ETGVTQSPTHLIKTRGQQVTLRCSSQSGHNTVSWYQQALGQGPQFIFQYYREEENGRGNFPPRFSGLQFPNYSSELNVNALELDDSALYLCASSLGTEKNIQYFGAGTRLSVL.

In this sample, this clone turned up a few times. The chain is built from TRBV11-2 and TRBJ1-4; tentative D call: TRBD1 (6 bases). The germline CDR1 and CDR2 sequences are SGHAT and FQNNGV. V gave up 0 bases and J gave up 0 bases, with 11 bases separating them. This CDR3 comprises 17 residues. DNA for the CDR3: TGTGCCAGCAGCTTAGAAGGACAGCAAGCAACTAATGAAAAACTGTTTTTT. Translated: CASSLEGQQATNEKLFF.

About this clone: Other DNA sequences of this sample code for an identical CDR3. V is TRBV19 and J is TRBJ1-4, with unresolved D. V dropped 2 bases and J dropped 0 bases, with 4 bases sitting between them. CDR3 length equals 14 residues. Germline lookup yields CDR1 LNHDA and CDR2 SQIVND (reference sequence). The CDR3 bases are TGTGCCAGTAGTATAACGGCAACTAATGAAAAACTGTTTTTT. This codes for CASSITATNEKLFF.

The chain recombines TRBV7-2 with TRBJ2-1, with D tentatively TRBD1 (5 bases). Trimming left V 0 bases short and J 4 bases short, with 10 bases between. CDR1 and CDR2 from the germline V gene are SGHTA and FQGNSA. The CDR3 is 15 amino acids. CDR3 sequence reads: CASSLARQNYNEQFF. CDR3 sequence (DNA): TGTGCCAGCAGCTTAGCCCGACAGAATTACAATGAGCAGTTCTTC.